This T cell receptor (beta chain) appears in the sequencing data of a study of blood T cell repertoires in COVID-19. The wider study: Material from acute and convalescent COVID-19 was sourced from the United States, Italy and Spain. Sources were T cells, B-cell-depleted T cells, or PBMCs; the material itself was cDNA or gDNA.

Trimming left V 0 bases short and J 3 bases short, with 9 bases between. The CDR3 is 14 amino acids. The germline CDR1 and CDR2 sequences are SQVTM and ANQGSEA. Source study methods: From reference gene primer amplification, estimates of nucleated cell counts were derived. This table comes from immunoSEQ multiplex PCR, and its TCRdb copy is limited to in-frame clones, with some not included. That table supplies the V and J calls and clone size; D and trimming were determined from the DNA. The table shows 6,000 or so clones, with roughly 82% occurring only once. What was sequenced was peripheral blood. The receptor comes from a human donor with active COVID-19. The donor label of this sample is uncertain. The chain uses TRBV29-1 and TRBJ2-1, with a possible D match to TRBD1 (5 bases). CDR3 region: CSVEEDTRYNEQFF. The DNA for the CDR3 is TGCAGCGTTGAAGAGGACACACGCTACAATGAGCAGTTCTTC.